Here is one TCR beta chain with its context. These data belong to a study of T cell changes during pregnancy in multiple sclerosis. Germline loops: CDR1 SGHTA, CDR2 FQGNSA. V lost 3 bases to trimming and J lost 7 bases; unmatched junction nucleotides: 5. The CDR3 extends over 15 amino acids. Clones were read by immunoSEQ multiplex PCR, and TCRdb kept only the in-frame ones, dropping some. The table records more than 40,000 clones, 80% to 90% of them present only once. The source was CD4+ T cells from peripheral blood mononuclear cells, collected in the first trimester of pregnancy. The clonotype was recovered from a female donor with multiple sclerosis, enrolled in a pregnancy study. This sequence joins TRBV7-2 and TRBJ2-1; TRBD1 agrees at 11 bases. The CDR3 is CASSFRTGGRNEQFF. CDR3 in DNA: TGTGCCAGCAGCTTCAGGACAGGGGGCAGGAATGAGCAGTTCTTC.